This TCR beta chain was identified during a study of cytomegalovirus exposure and HLA in healthy donors. Primers for the PCR totalled 60 Vbeta and 13 Jbeta. Profiled with immunoSEQ multiplex PCR; TCRdb holds only in-frame clones, not every one. Of around 150,000 clones in the sample, roughly 80% are singletons; the top ten hold roughly 2.3%. In the case of this clone: This sample includes further DNA sequences coding for the same CDR3.

Per germline, CDR1 KGHSH and CDR2 LQKENI. Between the trimmed V and J ends, which lost 3 bases and 6 bases, there was a span of 10 bases. This CDR3 has 13 amino acids. Sequences were obtained from PBMCs. The source of this sequence is a man aged 30 to 39 in good health and CMV-seronegative. V gene TRBV18 combines with J gene TRBJ2-3; D is uncertain. CDR3 sequence: CASSPPTRDTQYF. In nucleotides, the CDR3 is TGTGCCAGCTCACCGCCCACCCGGGATACGCAGTATTTT.